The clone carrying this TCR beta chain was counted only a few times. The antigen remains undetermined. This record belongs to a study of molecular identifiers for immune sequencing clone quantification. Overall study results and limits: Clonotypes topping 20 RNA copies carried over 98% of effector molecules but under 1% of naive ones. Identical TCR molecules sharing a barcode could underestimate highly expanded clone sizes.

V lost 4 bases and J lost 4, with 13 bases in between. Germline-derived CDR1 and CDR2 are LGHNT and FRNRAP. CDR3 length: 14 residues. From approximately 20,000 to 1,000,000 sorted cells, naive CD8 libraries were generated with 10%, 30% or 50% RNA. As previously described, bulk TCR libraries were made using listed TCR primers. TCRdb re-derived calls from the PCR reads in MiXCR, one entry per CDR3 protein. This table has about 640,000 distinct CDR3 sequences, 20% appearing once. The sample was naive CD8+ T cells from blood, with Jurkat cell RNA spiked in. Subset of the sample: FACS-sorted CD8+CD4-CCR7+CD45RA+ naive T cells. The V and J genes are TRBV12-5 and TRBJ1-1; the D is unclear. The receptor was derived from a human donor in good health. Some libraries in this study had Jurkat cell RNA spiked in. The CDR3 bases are TGTGCTAGTGGTTACGAGGGAGGAGGCACTGAAGCTTTCTTT. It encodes CASGYEGGGTEAFF. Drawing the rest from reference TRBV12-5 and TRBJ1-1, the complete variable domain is DARVTQTPRHKVTEMGQEVTMRCQPILGHNTVFWYRQTMMQGLELLAYFRNRAPLDDSGMPKDRFSAEMPDATLATLKIQPSEPRDSAVYFCASGYEGGGTEAFFGQGTRLTVV.